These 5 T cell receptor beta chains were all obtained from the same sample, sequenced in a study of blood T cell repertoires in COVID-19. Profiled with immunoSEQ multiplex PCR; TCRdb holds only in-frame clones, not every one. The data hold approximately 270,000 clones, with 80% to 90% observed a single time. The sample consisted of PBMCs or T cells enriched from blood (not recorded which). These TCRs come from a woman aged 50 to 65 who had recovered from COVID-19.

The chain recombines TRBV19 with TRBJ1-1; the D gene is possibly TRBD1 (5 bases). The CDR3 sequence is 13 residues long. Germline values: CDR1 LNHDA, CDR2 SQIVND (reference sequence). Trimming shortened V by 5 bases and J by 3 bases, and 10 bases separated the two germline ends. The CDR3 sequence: CASSGGGYTEAFF. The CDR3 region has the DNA TGTGCCAGTAGTGGGGGGGGTTACACTGAAGCTTTCTTT. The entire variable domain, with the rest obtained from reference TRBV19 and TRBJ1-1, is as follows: DGGITQSPKYLFRKEGQNVTLSCEQNLNHDAMYWYRQDPGQGLRLIYYSQIVNDFQKGDIAEGYSVSREKKESFPLTVTSAQKNPTAFYLCASSGGGYTEAFFGQGTRLTVV.

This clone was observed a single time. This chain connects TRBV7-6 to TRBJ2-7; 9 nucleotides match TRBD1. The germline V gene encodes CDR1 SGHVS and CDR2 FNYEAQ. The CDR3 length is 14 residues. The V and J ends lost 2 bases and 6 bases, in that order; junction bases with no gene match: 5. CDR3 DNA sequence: TGTGCCAGCAGCTTAACAGGGGGCCGTGCCGAGCAGTACTTC. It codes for CASSLTGGRAEQYF.

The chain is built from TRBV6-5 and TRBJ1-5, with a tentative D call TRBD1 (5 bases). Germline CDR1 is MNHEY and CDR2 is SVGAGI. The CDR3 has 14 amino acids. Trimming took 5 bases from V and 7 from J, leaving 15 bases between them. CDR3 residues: CASSRTFLDQPQHF. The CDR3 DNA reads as TGTGCCAGCAGTCGGACATTTCTAGACCAGCCCCAGCATTTT.

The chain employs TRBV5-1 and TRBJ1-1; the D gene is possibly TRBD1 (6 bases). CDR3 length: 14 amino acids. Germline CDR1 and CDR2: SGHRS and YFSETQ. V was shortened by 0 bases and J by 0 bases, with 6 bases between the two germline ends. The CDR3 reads CASSLEGVNTEAFF. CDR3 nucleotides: TGCGCCAGCAGCTTGGAGGGGGTGAACACTGAAGCTTTCTTT. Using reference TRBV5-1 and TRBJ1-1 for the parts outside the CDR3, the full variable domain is KAGVTQTPRYLIKTRGQQVTLSCSPISGHRSVSWYQQTPGQGLQFLFEYFSETQRNKGNFPGRFSGRQFSNSRSEMNVSTLELGDSALYLCASSLEGVNTEAFFGQGTRLTVV.

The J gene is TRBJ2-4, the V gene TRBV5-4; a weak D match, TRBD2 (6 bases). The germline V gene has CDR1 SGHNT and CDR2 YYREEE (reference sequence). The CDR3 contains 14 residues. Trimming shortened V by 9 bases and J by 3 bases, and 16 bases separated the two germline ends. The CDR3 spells CATRAGTVKNIQYF. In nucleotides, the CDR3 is TGTGCCACCCGGGCGGGGACGGTCAAAAACATTCAGTACTTC.